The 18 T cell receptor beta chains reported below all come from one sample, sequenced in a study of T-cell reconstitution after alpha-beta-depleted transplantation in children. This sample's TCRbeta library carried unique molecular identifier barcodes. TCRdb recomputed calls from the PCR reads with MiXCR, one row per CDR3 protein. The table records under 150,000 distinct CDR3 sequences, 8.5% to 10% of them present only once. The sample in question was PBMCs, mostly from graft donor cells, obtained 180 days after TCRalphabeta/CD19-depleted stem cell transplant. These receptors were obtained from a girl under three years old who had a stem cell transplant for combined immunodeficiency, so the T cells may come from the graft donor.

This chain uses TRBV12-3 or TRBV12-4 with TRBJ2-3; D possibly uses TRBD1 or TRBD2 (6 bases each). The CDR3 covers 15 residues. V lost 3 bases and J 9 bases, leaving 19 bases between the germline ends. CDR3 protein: CASSFRGTPPETQYF. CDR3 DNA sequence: TGTGCCAGCAGTTTTCGGGGGACACCCCCGGAGACGCAGTATTTT.

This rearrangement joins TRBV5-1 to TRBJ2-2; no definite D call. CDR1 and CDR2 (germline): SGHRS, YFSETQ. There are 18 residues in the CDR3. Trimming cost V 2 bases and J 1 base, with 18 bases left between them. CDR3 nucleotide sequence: TGCGCCAGCAGCTTAAACCCGGACCTCGCAGGGAACACCGGGGAGCTGTTTTTT. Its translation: CASSLNPDLAGNTGELFF. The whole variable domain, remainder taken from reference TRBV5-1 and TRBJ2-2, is KAGVTQTPRYLIKTRGQQVTLSCSPISGHRSVSWYQQTPGQGLQFLFEYFSETQRNKGNFPGRFSGRQFSNSRSEMNVSTLELGDSALYLCASSLNPDLAGNTGELFFGEGSRLTVL.

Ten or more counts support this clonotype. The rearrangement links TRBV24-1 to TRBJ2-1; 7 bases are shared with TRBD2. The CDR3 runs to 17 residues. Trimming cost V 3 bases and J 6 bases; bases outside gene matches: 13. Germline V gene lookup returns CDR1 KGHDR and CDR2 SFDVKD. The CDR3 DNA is TGTGCCACCAGTGATCCAACTAGCGTGGGAGCGACCAATGAGCAGTTCTTC. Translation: CATSDPTSVGATNEQFF.

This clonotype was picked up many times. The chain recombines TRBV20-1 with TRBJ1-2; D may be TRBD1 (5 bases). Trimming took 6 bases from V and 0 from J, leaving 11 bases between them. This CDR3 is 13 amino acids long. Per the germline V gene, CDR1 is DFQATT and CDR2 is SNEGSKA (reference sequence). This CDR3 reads CSAAGTANYGYTF. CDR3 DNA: TGCAGTGCCGCAGGGACCGCTAACTATGGCTACACCTTC.

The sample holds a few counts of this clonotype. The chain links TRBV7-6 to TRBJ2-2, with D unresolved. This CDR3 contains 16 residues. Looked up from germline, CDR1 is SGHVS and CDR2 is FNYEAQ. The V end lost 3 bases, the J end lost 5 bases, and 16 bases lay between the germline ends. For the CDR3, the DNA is TGTGCCAGCAGCTTCGGGCTTTTCCTCGGGACCGGGGAGCTGTTTTTT. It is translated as CASSFGLFLGTGELFF.

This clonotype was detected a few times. The CDR3 region is CASSPRTVSEQYF. CDR3 nucleotide sequence: TGCGCCAGCAGCCCCCGGACAGTCTCGGAGCAGTACTTC. V and J are TRBV5-1 and TRBJ2-7; tentatively, D is TRBD1 (6 bases). Germline V gives CDR1 SGHRS, CDR2 YFSETQ. The CDR3 consists of 13 residues. The germline V and J ends were trimmed by 4 bases and 7 bases, with 15 bases remaining between them.

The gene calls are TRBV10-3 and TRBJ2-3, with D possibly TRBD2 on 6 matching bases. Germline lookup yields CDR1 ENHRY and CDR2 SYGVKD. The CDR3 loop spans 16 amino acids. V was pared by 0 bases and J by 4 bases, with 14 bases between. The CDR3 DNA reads TGTGCCATCAGTGAGTCGCCGGCCGGGGGTCCAGATACGCAGTATTTT. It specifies CAISESPAGGPDTQYF.

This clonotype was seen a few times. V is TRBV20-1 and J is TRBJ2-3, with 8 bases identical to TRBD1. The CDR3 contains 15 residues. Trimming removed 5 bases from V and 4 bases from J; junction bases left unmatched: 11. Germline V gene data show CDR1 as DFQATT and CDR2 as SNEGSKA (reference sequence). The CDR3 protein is CSAPALDREADTQYF. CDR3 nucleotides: TGCAGTGCTCCCGCTCTGGACAGGGAGGCAGATACGCAGTATTTT.

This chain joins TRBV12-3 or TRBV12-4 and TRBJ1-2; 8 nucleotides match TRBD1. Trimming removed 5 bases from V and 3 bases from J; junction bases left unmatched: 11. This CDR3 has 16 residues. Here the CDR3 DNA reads TGTGCCAGCAGTCGAAGTCCAGGGGGCGTTTACTATGGCTACACCTTC. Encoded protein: CASSRSPGGVYYGYTF.

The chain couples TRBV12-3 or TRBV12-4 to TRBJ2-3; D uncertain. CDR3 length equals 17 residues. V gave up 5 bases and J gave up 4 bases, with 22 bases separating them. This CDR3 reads CASSPCRDKIESDTQYF. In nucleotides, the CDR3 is TGTGCCAGCAGTCCGTGCCGAGACAAGATCGAGTCAGATACGCAGTATTTT.

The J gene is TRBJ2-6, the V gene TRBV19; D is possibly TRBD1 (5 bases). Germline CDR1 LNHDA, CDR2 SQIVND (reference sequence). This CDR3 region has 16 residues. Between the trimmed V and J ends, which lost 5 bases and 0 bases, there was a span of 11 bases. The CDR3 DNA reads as TGTGCCAGTAGTTTACAGGTTAACTCTGGGGCCAACGTCCTGACTTTC. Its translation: CASSLQVNSGANVLTF.

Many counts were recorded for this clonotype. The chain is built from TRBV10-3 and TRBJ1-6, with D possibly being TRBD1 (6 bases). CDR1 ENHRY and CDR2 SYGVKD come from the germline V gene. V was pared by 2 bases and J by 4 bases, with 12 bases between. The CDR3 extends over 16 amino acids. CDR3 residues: CAISERTVLYNSPLHF. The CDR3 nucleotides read TGTGCCATCAGTGAGAGGACAGTCCTTTATAATTCACCCCTCCACTTT.

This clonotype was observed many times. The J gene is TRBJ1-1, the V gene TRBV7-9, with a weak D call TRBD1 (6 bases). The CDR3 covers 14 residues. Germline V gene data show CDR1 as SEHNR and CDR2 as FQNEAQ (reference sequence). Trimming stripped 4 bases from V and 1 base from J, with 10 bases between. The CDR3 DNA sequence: TGTGCCAGCAGCTCCACAGGGAGGAACACTGAAGCTTTCTTT. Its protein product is CASSSTGRNTEAFF.

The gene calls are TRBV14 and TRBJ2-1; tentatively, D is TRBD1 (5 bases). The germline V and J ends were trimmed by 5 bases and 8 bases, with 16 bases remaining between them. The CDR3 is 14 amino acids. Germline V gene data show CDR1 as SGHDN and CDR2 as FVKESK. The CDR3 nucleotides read TGTGCCAGCAGCGACCTTTGGGGCGTCGATGAGCAGTTCTTC. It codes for CASSDLWGVDEQFF.

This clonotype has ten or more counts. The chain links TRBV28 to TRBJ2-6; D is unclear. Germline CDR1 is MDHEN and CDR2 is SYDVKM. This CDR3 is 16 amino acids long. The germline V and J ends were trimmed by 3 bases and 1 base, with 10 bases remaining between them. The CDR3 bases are TGTGCCAGCAGTTTTGTGGCGACTTCTGGGGCCAACGTCCTGACTTTC. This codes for CASSFVATSGANVLTF. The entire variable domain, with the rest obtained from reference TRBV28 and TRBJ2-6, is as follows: DVKVTQSSRYLVKRTGEKVFLECVQDMDHENMFWYRQDPGLGLRLIYFSYDVKMKEKGDIPEGYSVSREKKERFSLILESASTNQTSMYLCASSFVATSGANVLTFGAGSRLTVL.

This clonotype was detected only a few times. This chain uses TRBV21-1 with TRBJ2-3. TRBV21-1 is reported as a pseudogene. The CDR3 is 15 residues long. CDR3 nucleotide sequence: TGTGCCAGCAGCAAAGCGCGGGAAAGAGGCGATACGCAGTATTTT. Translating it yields CASSKARERGDTQYF.

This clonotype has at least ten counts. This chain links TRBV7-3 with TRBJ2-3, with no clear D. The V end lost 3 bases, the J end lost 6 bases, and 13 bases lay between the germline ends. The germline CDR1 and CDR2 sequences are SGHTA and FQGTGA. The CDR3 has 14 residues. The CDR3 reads CASSFLRPPDTQYF. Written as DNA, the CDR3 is TGTGCCAGCAGCTTCCTTCGGCCTCCCGATACGCAGTATTTT.

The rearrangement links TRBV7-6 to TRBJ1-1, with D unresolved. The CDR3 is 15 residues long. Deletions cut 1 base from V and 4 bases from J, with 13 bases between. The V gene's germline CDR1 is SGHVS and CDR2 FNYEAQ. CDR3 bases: TGTGCCAGCAGCTTAGGGGCGCTCTTGGGCACTGAAGCTTTCTTT. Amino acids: CASSLGALLGTEAFF.